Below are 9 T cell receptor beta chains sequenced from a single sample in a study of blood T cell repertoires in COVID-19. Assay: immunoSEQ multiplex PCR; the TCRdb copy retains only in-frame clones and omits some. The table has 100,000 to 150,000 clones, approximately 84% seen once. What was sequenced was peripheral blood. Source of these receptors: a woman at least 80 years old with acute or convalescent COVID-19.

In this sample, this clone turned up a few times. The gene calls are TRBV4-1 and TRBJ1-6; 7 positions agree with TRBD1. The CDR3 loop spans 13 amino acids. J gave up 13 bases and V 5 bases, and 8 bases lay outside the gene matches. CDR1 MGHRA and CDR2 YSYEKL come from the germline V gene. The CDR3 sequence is CASSTHGQVPLHF. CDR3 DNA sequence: TGCGCCAGCAGCACGCACGGACAGGTTCCCCTCCACTTT.

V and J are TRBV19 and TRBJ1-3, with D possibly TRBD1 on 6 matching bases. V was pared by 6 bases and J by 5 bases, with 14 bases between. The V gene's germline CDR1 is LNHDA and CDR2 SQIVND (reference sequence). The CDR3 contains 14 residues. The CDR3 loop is CASRYRDGRNTIYF. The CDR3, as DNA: TGTGCCAGTAGGTACAGGGATGGGAGAAACACCATATATTTT.

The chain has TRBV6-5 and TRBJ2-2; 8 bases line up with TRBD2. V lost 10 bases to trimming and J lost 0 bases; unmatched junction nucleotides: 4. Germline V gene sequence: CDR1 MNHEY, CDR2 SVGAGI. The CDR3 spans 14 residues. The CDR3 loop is CAIAGQPNTGELFF. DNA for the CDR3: TGTGCCATAGCGGGGCAGCCGAACACCGGGGAGCTGTTTTTT.

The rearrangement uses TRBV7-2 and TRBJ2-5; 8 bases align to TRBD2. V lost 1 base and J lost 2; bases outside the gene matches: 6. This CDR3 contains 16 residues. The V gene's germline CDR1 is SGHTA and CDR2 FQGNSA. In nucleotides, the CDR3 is TGTGCCAGCAGCTTAGTAGGGACTAGGGGGCAAGAGACCCAGTACTTC. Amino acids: CASSLVGTRGQETQYF. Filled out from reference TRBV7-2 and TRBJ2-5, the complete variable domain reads GAGVSQSPSNKVTEKGKDVELRCDPISGHTALYWYRQSLGQGLEFLIYFQGNSAPDKSGLPSDRFSAERTGGSVSTLTIQRTQQEDSAVYLCASSLVGTRGQETQYFGPGTRLLVL.

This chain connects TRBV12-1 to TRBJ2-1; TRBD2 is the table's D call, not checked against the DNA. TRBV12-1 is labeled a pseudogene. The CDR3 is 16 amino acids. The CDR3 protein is CASSPERIVAYNEQFF. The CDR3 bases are TGTGCCAGCAGCCCCGAGCGGATCGTGGCCTACAATGAGCAGTTCTTC.

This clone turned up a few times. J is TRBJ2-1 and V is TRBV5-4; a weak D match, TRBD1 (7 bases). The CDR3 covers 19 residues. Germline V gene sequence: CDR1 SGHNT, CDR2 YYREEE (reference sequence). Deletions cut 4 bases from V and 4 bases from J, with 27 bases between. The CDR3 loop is CASSRPHYTVEGAYNEQFF. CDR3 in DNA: TGTGCCAGCAGCCGCCCGCACTACACGGTGGAGGGGGCTTACAATGAGCAGTTCTTC.

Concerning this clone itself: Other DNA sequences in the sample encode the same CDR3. The CDR3 loop reads CASSQGPYEQYF. As DNA, the CDR3 is TGTGCCAGCAGCCAAGGGCCGTACGAGCAGTACTTC. This rearrangement joins TRBV3-1 (or the pseudogene TRBV3-2) to TRBJ2-7; D not resolved. CDR1 is LGHDT and CDR2 is YNNKEL in the germline V gene (reference sequence). The CDR3 covers 12 residues. V was shortened by 1 base and J by 4 bases, with 5 bases between the two germline ends.

The DNA for the CDR3 is TGTGCCAGCAGCCGCCGTCATCGACAGGAAAGAACTTTCTTT. This codes for CASSRRHRQERTFF. The rearrangement uses TRBV3-1 (or the pseudogene TRBV3-2) and TRBJ1-1; a possible D gene is TRBD1 (6 bases). V was trimmed by 4 bases and J by 12 bases, leaving 21 bases between them. The CDR3 spans 14 residues. Germline assignment: CDR1 LGHDT and CDR2 YNNKEL (reference sequence).

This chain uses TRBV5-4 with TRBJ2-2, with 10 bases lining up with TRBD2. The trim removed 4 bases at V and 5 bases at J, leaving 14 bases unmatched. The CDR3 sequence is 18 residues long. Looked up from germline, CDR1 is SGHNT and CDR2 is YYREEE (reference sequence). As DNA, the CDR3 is TGTGCCAGCAGCCCACGACGGGTCAGCGGGGGGGCAACCGGGGAGCTGTTTTTT. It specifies CASSPRRVSGGATGELFF.